This entry is about one TCR beta chain. Its antigen is unknown. Per-base quality was not reported, and no clone a single base away is much larger than it. This entry belongs to a study of T cell responses to AZD1222 COVID-19 vaccine (dated by TCRdb to about 2021). About the full investigation: TCR sequencing covered some 240 trial participants: 200 to 210 given two doses of AZD1222 and around 25 given two doses of MenACWY control vaccine. Trial participants were enrolled into age subgroups of 18-55, 56-69 and 70-plus years, which contained 148, 28 and 57 TCR-sequenced participants, respectively.

The sample's time point label, decoded: about 28 days (+/-7) after the second vaccine dose. Because spike-specific TCR depth and breadth did not differ between the two schedules, AZD1222 recipients who got a second dose at roughly 4 weeks were pooled with those who got a second dose at roughly 12 weeks. Vaccinee samples came from UK trials COV001 and COV002, including a single-blind randomized controlled phase 2/3 trial of AZD1222 (ChAdOx1 nCoV-19) in healthy adults. Trial participant PBMC samples were collected at day 0 and day 28 after the second dose for TCRbeta chain sequencing. The CDR3 regions of human TCRbeta chains were analyzed by immunosequencing. The authors' analysis ran thus. Repertoire TCRs were matched against a reference library of SARS-CoV-2-specific TCRs generated with the MIRA antigen-specificity platform. Breadth meant the fraction of unique TCRs that were SARS-CoV-2-associated, whereas depth meant the fraction of total T cells that were SARS-CoV-2-associated. Using the MIRA data, each spike-specific TCR was mapped to the spike region that the TCR reacts to and placed in a CD4 or CD8 class. Log10-transformed breadth and depth values were compared by one-way ANOVA with Sidak's multiple comparisons tests. Not all clones reach the TCRdb copy of this immuneACCESS table, which keeps in-frame sequences only. Checked studies attribute under half of the gap to unresolved V genes and leave the rest unexplained. V, J and clone size reflect that table, while D and trimming were determined from the DNA. The sample table holds about 180,000 clones, of which 88% were seen once. Around a tenth of the sample goes to the ten largest clones.

Measured from the cysteine to the phenylalanine, the CDR3 is 17 residues long. The kept DNA is CDR3 alone, 51 bases in frame from the first base. After removal of 3 bases from V and 4 bases from J, the junction retains 9 bases not matched to a gene. The germline V gene provides CDR1 SGDLS and CDR2 YYNGEE. Broad study findings and their caveats: Conclusions about previously exposed vaccinees were limited because only six AZD1222 recipients were SARS-CoV-2 seropositive at baseline. After two AZD1222 doses, spike-specific TCR breadth and depth were significantly higher than at day 0 and than in MenACWY recipients. No day 14 peak-response samples were available, so repertoires were characterized only after the peak T cell response. Reportedly, close to half of the unique spike-specific TCRs recognized epitopes lying outside the regions that are mutated in the B.1.351 and B.1.1.7 variants. Participants were mostly white British and included more females than males, and it was suggested by the authors that clonal diversity may have been underestimated. The 56-69-year group was small, and its depth increase did not reach significance, likely because of low power. CD4 TCRs associated with the vaccine covered the entire spike protein, and the dominant responses were in regions 160-218 and 743-854.

The TCR was taken from an adult who received the AZD1222 COVID-19 vaccine. The sequence links TRBV9 to TRBJ2-2; 10 bases in the middle match TRBD2. Sample: peripheral blood, taken 28 days after the second AZD1222 dose. The CDR3: CASSARISGGATGELFF. DNA sequence: TGTGCCAGCAGCGCGAGAATAAGCGGGGGGGCCACCGGGGAGCTGTTTTTT.